The 15 T cell receptor beta chains in this list originate from one sample, sequenced in a study of T cell responses to AZD1222 COVID-19 vaccine. Generated by immunoSEQ multiplex PCR, the TCRdb table keeps only in-frame clones and is missing some. Of roughly 45,000 clones in the sample, 80% to 85% were seen once. The sample here was peripheral blood, taken 28 days after the second AZD1222 dose. These receptors all come from an adult who received the AZD1222 COVID-19 vaccine.

This clone was detected only once. J is TRBJ1-5 and V is TRBV7-9; 7 positions agree with TRBD1. This CDR3 has 17 amino acids. Trimming at V came to 1 base and at J to 2 bases, leaving 8 bases not matched to a gene. Germline values: CDR1 SEHNR, CDR2 FQNEAQ (reference sequence). CDR3 nucleotides: TGTGCCAGCAGCTTAGTGACAGGGTCGGTGGGCAATCAGCCCCAGCATTTT. It translates to CASSLVTGSVGNQPQHF.

This chain links TRBV19 with TRBJ2-6; D is unresolved. V was shortened by 7 bases and J by 0 bases, with 13 bases between the two germline ends. The CDR3 totals 16 residues. From germline, CDR1 is LNHDA and CDR2 SQIVND (reference sequence). Here the CDR3 reads CASTLRLGSGANVLTF. CDR3 nucleotide sequence: TGTGCCAGTACCTTGAGGTTGGGCTCTGGGGCCAACGTCCTGACTTTC. Full variable domain (remainder filled in from reference TRBV19 and TRBJ2-6): DGGITQSPKYLFRKEGQNVTLSCEQNLNHDAMYWYRQDPGQGLRLIYYSQIVNDFQKGDIAEGYSVSREKKESFPLTVTSAQKNPTAFYLCASTLRLGSGANVLTFGAGSRLTVL.

The chain recombines TRBV6-6 with TRBJ2-7, with a weak D call TRBD2 (6 bases). V lost 10 bases, J lost 6 bases, and 22 bases lay in between. The CDR3 consists of 14 residues. From germline, CDR1 is MNHNY and CDR2 SVGAGI (reference sequence). Here the CDR3 reads CATRLGQLALEQYF. The CDR3 nucleotides read TGTGCCACCAGACTAGGCCAATTGGCCCTCGAGCAGTACTTC.

The chain couples TRBV4-2 to TRBJ1-5; a possible D gene is TRBD1 (6 bases). CDR3 length: 14 amino acids. V was shortened by 5 bases and J by 2 bases, with 10 bases between the two germline ends. CDR1 and CDR2 from the germline V gene are LGHNA and YNFKEQ. The CDR3 protein is CASSWGAGNQPQHF. The CDR3 nucleotides are TGTGCCAGCAGCTGGGGGGCCGGCAATCAGCCCCAGCATTTT.

This chain links TRBV5-4 with TRBJ2-1, with 7 bases fitting TRBD1. Trimming at V came to 4 bases and at J to 0 bases, leaving 4 bases not matched to a gene. The germline gives CDR1 SGHNT, CDR2 YYREEE (reference sequence). The CDR3 has 15 amino acids. For the CDR3, the DNA is TGTGCCAGCAGCCGGGGACAGAACTCCTACAATGAGCAGTTCTTC. As protein: CASSRGQNSYNEQFF.

This sequence joins TRBV19 and TRBJ2-3; D unresolved. The CDR3 runs 12 residues. V lost 6 bases and J 9 bases, leaving 13 bases between the germline ends. CDR1 is LNHDA, CDR2 SQIVND, per germline (reference sequence). The CDR3 sequence: CASSGLWRTQYF. The CDR3, as DNA: TGTGCCAGTAGCGGGCTTTGGCGAACGCAGTATTTT.

This sequence joins TRBV7-3 and TRBJ2-5; no reliable D call. The V end lost 2 bases, the J end lost 2 bases, and 9 bases lay between the germline ends. Germline V CDR1 and CDR2: SGHTA, FQGTGA. This CDR3 contains 14 residues. The CDR3 region is CASSLASKQETQYF. CDR3 DNA: TGTGCCAGCAGCTTAGCTTCAAAACAAGAGACCCAGTACTTC.

This clone has just one count. The rearrangement joins TRBV6-5 to TRBJ2-1; a possible D gene is TRBD1 (5 bases). CDR3 length: 15 residues. The V end lost 10 bases, the J end lost 3 bases, and 19 bases lay between the germline ends. The germline gives CDR1 MNHEY, CDR2 SVGAGI. The CDR3 DNA sequence: TGTGCCACCTCAATTAGGGGCTCCTACTACAATGAGCAGTTCTTC. It translates to CATSIRGSYYNEQFF.

The V and J genes are TRBV6-5 and TRBJ2-1, with D tentatively TRBD1 or TRBD2 (5 bases each). V was shortened by 6 bases and J by 7 bases, with 19 bases between the two germline ends. The CDR3 spans 15 residues. From germline, CDR1 is MNHEY and CDR2 SVGAGI. CDR3 sequence (DNA): TGTGCCAGCAGCCCAAAACCGGGGACGACTAATGAGCAGTTCTTC. Its translation is CASSPKPGTTNEQFF.

This clone was counted a few times. The chain has TRBV9 and TRBJ1-6; perhaps TRBD1 as D (6 bases). Germline CDR1 SGDLS, CDR2 YYNGEE. This CDR3 is 16 amino acids long. The V gene lost 5 bases and the J gene lost 0 bases, with 12 bases spanning the gap. The CDR3 sequence: CASSDQGSSYNSPLHF. DNA for the CDR3: TGTGCCAGCAGTGACCAGGGGAGCTCCTATAATTCACCCCTCCACTTT.

This sequence joins TRBV5-5 and TRBJ2-5, with 7 bases identical to TRBD2. Germline V CDR1 and CDR2: SGHKS, YYEKEE (reference sequence). Unmatched junction bases numbered 4, after V lost 4 bases and J lost 4 bases. CDR3 length: 13 residues. The DNA of the CDR3 is TGTGCCAGCAGCATCGGGGGGAGAGAGACCCAGTACTTC. Translation gives CASSIGGRETQYF.

This sequence joins TRBV9 and TRBJ2-7, with D possibly matching TRBD2 (6 bases). CDR1 and CDR2 from the germline V gene are SGDLS and YYNGEE. This CDR3 spans 14 amino acids. V dropped 1 base and J dropped 9 bases, with 17 bases sitting between them. The CDR3: CASSVTGTPLGQYF. The CDR3 coding sequence is TGTGCCAGCAGCGTAACGGGGACTCCTCTAGGGCAGTACTTC. Based on the CDR3 plus reference TRBV9 and TRBJ2-7, the full variable domain is DSGVTQTPKHLITATGQRVTLRCSPRSGDLSVYWYQQSLDQGLQFLIQYYNGEERAKGNILERFSAQQFPDLHSELNLSSLELGDSALYFCASSVTGTPLGQYFGPGTRLTVT.

This chain links TRBV3-1 (or the pseudogene TRBV3-2) with TRBJ1-3; D might be TRBD1 (5 bases). Looked up from germline, CDR1 is LGHDT and CDR2 is YNNKEL (reference sequence). The CDR3 has 16 amino acids. Trimming took off 4 bases at V and 0 bases at J, with 13 bases between the two ends. CDR3 bases: TGTGCCAGCAGCCTAAAGGGACCTAACTCTGGAAACACCATATATTTT. Amino acids: CASSLKGPNSGNTIYF.

This chain joins TRBV5-1 and TRBJ1-6; no clear D gene. CDR1 SGHRS and CDR2 YFSETQ come from the germline V gene. V was pared by 4 bases and J by 3 bases, with 11 bases between. This CDR3 has 15 amino acids. The CDR3 is CASSDGLNYNSPLHF. The CDR3 bases are TGCGCCAGCAGCGACGGACTGAACTATAATTCACCCCTCCACTTT.

CDR3 in DNA: TGTGCCAGCAGCTTTGGGGGGCATATCCGACTGGGCTACACCTTC. It yields the protein CASSFGGHIRLGYTF. The rearrangement links TRBV7-9 to TRBJ1-2; TRBD1 is a possible D gene (6 bases). The CDR3 spans 15 residues. Per the germline V gene, CDR1 is SEHNR and CDR2 is FQNEAQ (reference sequence). Between the trimmed V and J ends, which lost 3 bases and 8 bases, there was a span of 19 bases.